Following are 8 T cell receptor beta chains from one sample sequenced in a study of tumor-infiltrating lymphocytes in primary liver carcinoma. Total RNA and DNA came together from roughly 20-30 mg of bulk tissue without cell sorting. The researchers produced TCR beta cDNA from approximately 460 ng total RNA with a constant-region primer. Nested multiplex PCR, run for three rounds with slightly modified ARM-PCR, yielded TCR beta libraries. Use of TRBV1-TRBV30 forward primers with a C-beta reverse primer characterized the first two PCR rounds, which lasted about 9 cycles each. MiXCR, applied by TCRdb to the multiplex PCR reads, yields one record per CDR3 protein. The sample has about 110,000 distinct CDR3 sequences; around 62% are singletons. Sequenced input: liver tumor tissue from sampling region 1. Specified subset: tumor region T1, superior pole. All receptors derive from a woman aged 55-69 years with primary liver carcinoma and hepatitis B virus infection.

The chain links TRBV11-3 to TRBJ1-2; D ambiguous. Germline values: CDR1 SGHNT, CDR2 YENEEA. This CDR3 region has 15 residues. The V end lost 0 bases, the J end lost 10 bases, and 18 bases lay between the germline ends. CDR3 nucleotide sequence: TGTGCCAGCAGCTTAGATCACGACACCGGCCATGACTACACCTTC. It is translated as CASSLDHDTGHDYTF.

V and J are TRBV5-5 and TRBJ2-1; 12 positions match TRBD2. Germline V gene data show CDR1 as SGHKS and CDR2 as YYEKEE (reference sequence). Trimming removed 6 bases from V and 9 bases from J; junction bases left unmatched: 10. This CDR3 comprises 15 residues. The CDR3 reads CASNSTSGSGGEQFF. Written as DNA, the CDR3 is TGTGCCAGCAACTCGACTAGCGGGAGTGGGGGTGAGCAGTTCTTC.

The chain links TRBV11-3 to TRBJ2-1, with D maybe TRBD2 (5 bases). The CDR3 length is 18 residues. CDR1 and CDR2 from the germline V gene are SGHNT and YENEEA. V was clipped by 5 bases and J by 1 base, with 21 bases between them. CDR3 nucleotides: TGTGCCAGCAGCCTAGCCTGCCAGGCGACTCGATCCTACAATGAGCAGTTCTTC. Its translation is CASSLACQATRSYNEQFF.

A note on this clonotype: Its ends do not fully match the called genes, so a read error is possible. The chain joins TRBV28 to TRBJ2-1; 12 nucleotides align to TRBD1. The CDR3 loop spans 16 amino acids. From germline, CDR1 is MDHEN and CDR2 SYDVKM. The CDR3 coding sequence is TGTGCCAGCACCGTTGCGGGGACAGGGGGCCGAGATGAGCAGGTCTTC. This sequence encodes CASTVAGTGGRDEQVF. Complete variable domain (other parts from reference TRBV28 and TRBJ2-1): DVKVTQSSRYLVKRTGEKVFLECVQDMDHENMFWYRQDPGLGLRLIYFSYDVKMKEKGDIPEGYSVSREKKERFSLILESASTNQTSMYLCASTVAGTGGRDEQVFGPGTRLTVL.

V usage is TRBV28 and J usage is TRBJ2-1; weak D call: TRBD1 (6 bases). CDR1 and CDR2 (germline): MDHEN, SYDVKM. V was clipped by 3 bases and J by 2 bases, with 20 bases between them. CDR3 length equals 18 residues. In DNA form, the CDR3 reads TGTGCCAGCAGTTTCTGGGCACGCACAGGGCGGGCCTACAATGAGCAGTTCTTC. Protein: CASSFWARTGRAYNEQFF.

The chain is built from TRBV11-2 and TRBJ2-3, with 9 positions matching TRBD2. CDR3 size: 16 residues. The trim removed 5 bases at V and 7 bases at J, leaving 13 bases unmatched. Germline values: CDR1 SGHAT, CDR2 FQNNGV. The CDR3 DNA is TGTGCCAGCAGCCCCCGACTGGCGGGAGGGAACAATACGCAGTATTTT. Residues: CASSPRLAGGNNTQYF.

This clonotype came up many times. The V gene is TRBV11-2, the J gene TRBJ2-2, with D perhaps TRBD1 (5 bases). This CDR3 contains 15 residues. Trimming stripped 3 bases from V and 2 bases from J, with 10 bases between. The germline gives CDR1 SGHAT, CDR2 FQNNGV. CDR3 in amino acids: CASSLGQGNTGELFF. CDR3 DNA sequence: TGTGCCAGCAGCTTGGGCCAGGGAAACACCGGGGAGCTGTTTTTT. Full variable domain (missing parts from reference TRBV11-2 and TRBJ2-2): EAGVAQSPRYKIIEKRQSVAFWCNPISGHATLYWYQQILGQGPKLLIQFQNNGVVDDSQLPKDRFSAERLKGVDSTLKIQPAKLEDSAVYLCASSLGQGNTGELFFGEGSRLTVL.

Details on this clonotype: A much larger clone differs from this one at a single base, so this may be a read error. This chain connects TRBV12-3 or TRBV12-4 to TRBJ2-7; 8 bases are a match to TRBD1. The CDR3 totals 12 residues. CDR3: CASSRTGHEQCF. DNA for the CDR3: TGTGCCAGCAGTAGGACAGGGCACGAGCAGTGCTTC.